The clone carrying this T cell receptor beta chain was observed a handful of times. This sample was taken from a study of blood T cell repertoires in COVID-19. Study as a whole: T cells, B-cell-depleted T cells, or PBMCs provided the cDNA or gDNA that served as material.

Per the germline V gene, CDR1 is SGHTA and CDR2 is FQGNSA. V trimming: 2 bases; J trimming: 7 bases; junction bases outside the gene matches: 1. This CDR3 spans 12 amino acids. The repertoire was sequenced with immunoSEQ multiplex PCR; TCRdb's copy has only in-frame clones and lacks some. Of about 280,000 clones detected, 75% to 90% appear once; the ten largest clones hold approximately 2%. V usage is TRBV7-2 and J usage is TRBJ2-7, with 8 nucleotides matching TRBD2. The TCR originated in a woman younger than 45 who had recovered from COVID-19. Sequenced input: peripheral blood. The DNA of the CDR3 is TGTGCCAGCAGCTTAACTAGCGGAGAGCAGTACTTC. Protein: CASSLTSGEQYF.